One sample yielded the 18 T cell receptor beta chains listed below, sequenced in a study of blood T cell repertoires in COVID-19. Method: immunoSEQ multiplex PCR; TCRdb's copy keeps in-frame clones and lacks some. Here the sample spans roughly 86,000 clones, around 80% being singletons. The sequencing input was peripheral blood. Source of these receptors: a human donor in a cohort sampled during active COVID-19.

The rearrangement joins TRBV24-1 to TRBJ2-2; D is ambiguous. V lost 1 base and J 4 bases, leaving 9 bases between the germline ends. Germline V gives CDR1 KGHDR, CDR2 SFDVKD. The CDR3 loop spans 15 amino acids. In DNA form, the CDR3 reads TGTGCCACCAGTGATTTTCGGGTGCGCACCGGGGAGCTGTTTTTT. As protein: CATSDFRVRTGELFF.

The chain is built from TRBV3-1 (or the pseudogene TRBV3-2) and TRBJ2-1; tentative D call: TRBD2 (6 bases). Germline V gene sequence: CDR1 LGHDT, CDR2 YNNKEL (reference sequence). Between the trimmed V and J ends, which lost 4 bases and 9 bases, there was a span of 13 bases. This CDR3 has 13 amino acids. CDR3 sequence: CASSRPTSTEQFF. Here the CDR3 DNA reads TGTGCCAGCAGCCGGCCCACTAGCACTGAGCAGTTCTTC.

There are many counts of this clone. The V and J genes are TRBV6-5 and TRBJ2-7, with TRBD2 matching 11 bases. Trimming at V came to 8 bases and at J to 4 bases, leaving 7 bases not matched to a gene. Germline V gene lookup returns CDR1 MNHEY and CDR2 SVGAGI. The CDR3 spans 14 residues. The CDR3 DNA is TGTGCCAGCGGCCCTAGCGGGGGGAAGTACGAGCAGTACTTC. Protein sequence: CASGPSGGKYEQYF.

The chain uses TRBV6-5 and TRBJ1-2; a possible D gene is TRBD1 (5 bases). Trimming left V 5 bases short and J 4 bases short, with 17 bases between. The CDR3 spans 15 residues. Germline lookup yields CDR1 MNHEY and CDR2 SVGAGI. The CDR3 DNA follows: TGTGCCAGCAGTCGCGCGGTGGACACCGCCTATGGCTACACCTTC. This codes for CASSRAVDTAYGYTF.

The gene calls are TRBV30 and TRBJ2-3, with 10 bases matching TRBD2. Germline V gene sequence: CDR1 GTSNPN, CDR2 SVGIG (reference sequence). The V and J ends lost 2 bases and 3 bases, in that order; junction bases with no gene match: 8. CDR3 length equals 16 residues. As DNA, the CDR3 is TGTGCCTGGAGTCCCAAATCTAGCGGGGGAACAGATACGCAGTATTTT. Encoded protein: CAWSPKSSGGTDTQYF. Using reference TRBV30 and TRBJ2-3 for the parts outside the CDR3, the full variable domain is SQTIHQWPATLVQPVGSPLSLECTVEGTSNPNLYWYRQAAGRGLQLLFYSVGIGQISSEVPQNLSASRPQDRQFILSSKKLLLSDSGFYLCAWSPKSSGGTDTQYFGPGTRLTVL.

The chain couples TRBV5-4 to TRBJ2-3, with D unresolved. V gave up 0 bases and J gave up 1 base, with 6 bases separating them. The germline V gene has CDR1 SGHNT and CDR2 YYREEE (reference sequence). This CDR3 is 14 amino acids long. CDR3 in amino acids: CASSLGSGTDTQYF. CDR3 sequence (DNA): TGTGCCAGCAGCTTGGGTTCCGGCACAGATACGCAGTATTTT.

This clone was seen only once. The J gene is TRBJ1-6, the V gene TRBV7-2; a possible D gene is TRBD1 (5 bases). The germline gives CDR1 SGHTA, CDR2 FQGNSA. Trimming removed 10 bases at V and 12 bases at J, with 16 bases between. The CDR3 is made up of 12 amino acids. CDR3 sequence reads: CATKPRVGPLHF. CDR3 coding DNA: TGTGCCACCAAGCCCAGGGTCGGACCCCTCCACTTT.

The chain joins TRBV4-2 to TRBJ2-7; possible D gene TRBD1, 6 bases. V was shortened by 0 bases and J by 7 bases, with 16 bases between the two germline ends. The CDR3 is made up of 15 amino acids. Germline V gene sequence: CDR1 LGHNA, CDR2 YNFKEQ. The CDR3 region has the DNA TGTGCCAGCAGCCAAGATGCCGACAGGCTAGGGGAGCAGTACTTC. Translating gives CASSQDADRLGEQYF.

This chain joins TRBV18 and TRBJ1-3, with a possible D match to TRBD1 (6 bases). Germline CDR1 reads KGHSH; CDR2 reads LQKENI. The V end was cut by 2 bases, the J end by 3 bases, with 29 bases between. CDR3 length equals 21 residues. The CDR3 region is CASSPYPTVWTVQSRGNTIYF. DNA for the CDR3: TGTGCCAGCTCACCATACCCGACAGTATGGACAGTCCAGAGCCGTGGAAACACCATATATTTT.

This clone occurred a few times. This chain joins TRBV6-2 or TRBV6-3 and TRBJ1-6, with D unclear. The V and J ends lost 6 bases and 10 bases respectively, with 22 bases between them. Germline lookup yields CDR1 MNHEY and CDR2 SVGEGT. This CDR3 is 16 amino acids long. CDR3 region: CASSPGRRLLRSPLHF. CDR3 DNA: TGTGCCAGCAGCCCTGGACGGAGGCTTCTGCGCTCACCCCTCCACTTT.

The chain combines TRBV3-1 (or the pseudogene TRBV3-2) with TRBJ2-2, with 9 bases aligning to TRBD2. The CDR3 is 17 residues long. V dropped 0 bases and J dropped 4; count of bases not matched to a gene: 6. Per the germline V gene, CDR1 is LGHDT and CDR2 is YNNKEL (reference sequence). CDR3 DNA: TGTGCCAGCAGCCAAGAGGGCGGGGGGGCCCCCACCGGGGAGCTGTTTTTT. It specifies CASSQEGGGAPTGELFF.

The chain employs TRBV18 and TRBJ1-1; D remains unclear. This CDR3 has 15 amino acids. V was trimmed by 3 bases and J by 0 bases, leaving 11 bases between them. In germline, CDR1 is KGHSH, CDR2 LQKENI. The CDR3 bases are TGTGCCAGCTCACCTGGTCAGTCCATGAACACTGAAGCTTTCTTT. Translation: CASSPGQSMNTEAFF.

The chain employs TRBV7-9 and TRBJ2-1, with D possibly being TRBD1 (5 bases). The CDR3 sequence is 15 residues long. Trimming took off 5 bases at V and 7 bases at J, with 18 bases between the two ends. CDR1 is SEHNR, CDR2 FQNEAQ, per germline (reference sequence). For the CDR3, the DNA is TGTGCCAGCAGCCCAAAAGGATTACGGACAAATGAGCAGTTCTTC. Translating it yields CASSPKGLRTNEQFF.

This chain connects TRBV23-1 to TRBJ1-5; D is uncertain. TRBV23-1 is labeled an ORF, and its function is uncertain. Trimming stripped 0 bases from V and 2 bases from J, with 14 bases between. This CDR3 is 17 amino acids long. CDR3 DNA sequence: TGCGCCAGCAGTCAATCAACATTCTCCTTGGGCAATCAGCCCCAGCATTTT. Encoded protein: CASSQSTFSLGNQPQHF.

The chain has TRBV15 and TRBJ2-1, with D possibly being TRBD2 (5 bases). Germline lookup yields CDR1 LNHNV and CDR2 YYDKDF (reference sequence). This CDR3 has 13 amino acids. Trimming pared 1 base from V and 6 bases from J, leaving 7 bases between. CDR3 sequence reads: CATSRAGINEQFF. The CDR3 DNA reads TGTGCCACCAGCAGAGCGGGGATCAATGAGCAGTTCTTC. Variable domain in full (rest from reference TRBV15 and TRBJ2-1): DAMVIQNPRYQVTQFGKPVTLSCSQTLNHNVMYWYQQKSSQAPKLLFHYYDKDFNNEADTPDNFQSRRPNTSFCFLDIRSPGLGDTAMYLCATSRAGINEQFFGPGTRLTVL.

The chain carries TRBV6-5 and TRBJ2-3; 9 nucleotides match TRBD1. The germline CDR1 and CDR2 sequences are MNHEY and SVGAGI. This CDR3 has 14 amino acids. V was pared by 6 bases and J by 6 bases, with 7 bases of the junction left unmatched. The CDR3 DNA reads TGTGCCAGCAGCAACAGGGGGCTTCCTGATACGCAGTATTTT. Translated: CASSNRGLPDTQYF.

The gene calls are TRBV7-2 and TRBJ1-2, with D possibly being TRBD1 (6 bases). Trimming stripped 7 bases from V and 8 bases from J, with 20 bases between. The CDR3 contains 14 residues. Germline CDR1 is SGHTA and CDR2 is FQGNSA. Written as DNA, the CDR3 is TGTGCCAGCACACCTGCATGGGGGGGGCGGGGCTACACCTTC. It translates to CASTPAWGGRGYTF.

This sequence joins TRBV7-6 and TRBJ1-5; 10 bases map to TRBD1. From germline, CDR1 is SGHVS and CDR2 FNYEAQ. V gave up 3 bases and J gave up 2 bases; unmatched junction bases: 4. The CDR3 runs 16 residues. The CDR3 DNA reads as TGTGCCAGCAGCTTGTCCGGGACAGGGGGCAATCAGCCCCAGCATTTT. This encodes CASSLSGTGGNQPQHF.